The 8 T cell receptor beta chains below all came from one sample that was sequenced in a study of blood T cells in healthy people across ages. Primers used in a second PCR of about 6 to 11 cycles were a sample-barcoded 5' primer and a J-beta primer mix. MiXCR was run by TCRdb on the 5' RACE reads, yielding one entry per CDR3 protein. The table includes 850,000 to 950,000 distinct CDR3 sequences, roughly 26% detected once. The specimen was blood. All receptors come from a woman aged 80 or over in good health.

This clonotype occurred a few times. The chain couples TRBV27 to TRBJ2-5; 15 nucleotides agree with TRBD2. The CDR3 spans 21 residues. CDR1 MNHEY and CDR2 SMNVEV come from the germline V gene (reference sequence). Trimming cost V 2 bases and J 2 bases; bases outside gene matches: 15. CDR3 amino acids: CASSLMGIGGLAGGLQETQYF. As DNA, the CDR3 is TGTGCCAGCAGTTTAATGGGAATCGGTGGACTAGCGGGGGGGTTGCAAGAGACCCAGTACTTC.

This clonotype was counted many times. The V gene is TRBV20-1, the J gene TRBJ2-3; 8 bases line up with TRBD2. Per the germline V gene, CDR1 is DFQATT and CDR2 is SNEGSKA (reference sequence). The V and J ends lost 5 bases and 1 base, in that order; junction bases with no gene match: 5. The CDR3 covers 14 residues. In nucleotides, the CDR3 is TGCAGTGCTCTGAACGGGGGGGGCACAGATACGCAGTATTTT. As protein: CSALNGGGTDTQYF.

Remarks on this clonotype: The germline gene is not matched at one end of the junction; a read error may be the cause. V usage is TRBV5-1 and J usage is TRBJ1-1; 8 nucleotides line up with TRBD1. The germline gives CDR1 SGHRS, CDR2 YFSETQ. CDR3 length: 15 residues. This chain's CDR3 is CASSLPGGAYTETFF. As DNA, the CDR3 is TGCGCCAGCAGCTTGCCAGGGGGCGCGTACACTGAAACTTTCTTT.

The chain joins TRBV6-2 or TRBV6-3 to TRBJ2-4, with 8 bases matching TRBD2. The CDR3 has 22 amino acids. With 5 bases clipped from V and 5 bases from J, the junction kept 29 bases outside the gene matches. Germline V lookup: CDR1 MNHEY, CDR2 SVGEGT. In DNA form, the CDR3 reads TGTGCCAGCAGTACAGCCCGACCGGATCGACGCGGGGGGAATACAACACAAAACATTCAGTACTTC. Translating it yields CASSTARPDRRGGNTTQNIQYF.

There are many counts of this clonotype. V usage is TRBV3-1 and J usage is TRBJ1-2; 12 bases line up with TRBD1. The CDR3 runs 14 residues. The V segment lost 3 bases and the J segment 7 bases; nucleotides outside the gene matches: 3. CDR1 LGHDT and CDR2 YNNKEL come from the germline V gene (reference sequence). The DNA for the CDR3 is TGTGCCAGCAGCCAGGGACAGGGGGCTTTTGGCTACACCTTC. Translated: CASSQGQGAFGYTF.

This clonotype was recorded at least ten times. This CDR3 is CASNRGWGAQETQYF. CDR3 bases: TGCGCCAGCAACCGAGGGTGGGGGGCACAAGAGACCCAGTACTTC. The chain recombines TRBV10-2 with TRBJ2-5, with D perhaps assigned TRBD1 or TRBD2 (6 bases each). CDR3 length: 15 residues. V was cut by 7 bases and J by 2 bases, with 17 bases left in between. CDR1 is WSHSY, CDR2 SAAADI, per germline.

The rearrangement uses TRBV6-5 and TRBJ2-1; 12 nucleotides line up with TRBD2. The CDR3 runs to 16 residues. Losses at the gene ends were 6 bases for V and 4 bases for J; bases not matched to a gene: 7. Germline CDR1 reads MNHEY; CDR2 reads SVGAGI. The CDR3 reads CASSYTSGGYYNEQFF. CDR3 DNA: TGTGCCAGCAGCTATACTAGCGGGGGGTATTACAATGAGCAGTTCTTC.

To note about this clonotype: Being one base from a much bigger clone, this may be a read error. The genes are TRBV12-3 or TRBV12-4 and TRBJ2-1; D is possibly TRBD2 (5 bases). This CDR3 region has 12 residues. The germline V and J ends were trimmed by 8 bases and 9 bases, with 14 bases remaining between them. The CDR3 DNA follows: TGTGCCAGCCTAGGACTCTCCAGTGAGCAGTTCTTC. Protein sequence: CASLGLSSEQFF.